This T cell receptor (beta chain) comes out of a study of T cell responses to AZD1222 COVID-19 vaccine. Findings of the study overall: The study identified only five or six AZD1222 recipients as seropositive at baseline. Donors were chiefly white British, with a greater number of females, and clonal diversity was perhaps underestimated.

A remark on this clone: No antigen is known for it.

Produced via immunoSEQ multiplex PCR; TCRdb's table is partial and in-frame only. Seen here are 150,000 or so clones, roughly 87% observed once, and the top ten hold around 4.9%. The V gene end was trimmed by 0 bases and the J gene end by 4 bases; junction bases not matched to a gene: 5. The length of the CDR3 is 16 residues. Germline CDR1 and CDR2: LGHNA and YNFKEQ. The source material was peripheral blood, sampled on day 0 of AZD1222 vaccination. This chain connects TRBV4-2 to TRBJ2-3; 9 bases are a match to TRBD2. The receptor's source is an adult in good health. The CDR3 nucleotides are TGTGCCAGCAGCCAAGATTCTAGCGGGAATCCAGATACGCAGTATTTT. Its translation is CASSQDSSGNPDTQYF.